This T cell receptor (beta chain) was found in a study of blood T cell repertoires in COVID-19. Libraries were prepared by immunoSEQ multiplex PCR; TCRdb keeps only in-frame clonotypes and omits some of them. The table records roughly 220,000 clones, around four fifths of them present only once. This clone appeared a few times. CDR1 SGHNT and CDR2 YENEEA come from the germline V gene. The ends were cut back, 0 bases at V and 7 bases at J, with 9 bases in the middle. The CDR3 extends over 14 amino acids. The chain employs TRBV11-3 and TRBJ2-2, with no clear D. The clonotype originates from a woman aged 55-69 years who had recovered from COVID-19. Material for sequencing was peripheral blood. CDR3 nucleotide sequence: TGTGCCAGCAGCTTAGATCACGAGAACGGGGAGCTGTTTTTT. This codes for CASSLDHENGELFF.